This T cell receptor (beta chain) was identified in a study of blood T cell repertoires in COVID-19 (dated by TCRdb to 2020 to 2021). In terms of the full investigation: Collaborator samples came from the United States, Italy and Spain and covered acute and convalescent phases of COVID-19. A de-identified subject ID, COVID-19 status, age in years and sex were almost always included in the sample metadata. The prospective study material was composed of cDNA or gDNA derived from T cells, B-cell-depleted T cells, or PBMCs. Subjects who had been exposed to COVID-19, were actively infected with it, or had recovered from it provided the deeply sampled blood TCRbeta repertoires that made up the dataset. The samples were drawn from two sources: the first 160 participants of the ongoing ImmuneRACE study, and 1,254 subjects contributed by 6 global collaborators. The repertoires were released in a freely available public database meant as a resource for research on the immune response to SARS-CoV-2. Where HLA class I and class II types were available, the types were taken from metadata supplied by the sample provider, not from assay-based typing. Results the study describes overall, beyond this receptor: The amount of clinical and demographic metadata varied by source and participant and was provided uncurated.

Note on this clone: Which antigen it targets is not known. Base qualities are not provided; no much larger clone lies one nucleotide away.

TCRbeta CDR3 regions were amplified from genomic DNA using the immunoSEQ Assay, a bias-controlled multiplex PCR. The authors' pipeline ran thus. The number of nucleated cells in each sample was estimated by amplification of reference gene primers within the assay. To quantify the absolute abundance of each unique TCRbeta CDR3 rearrangement, sequence reads were collapsed and filtered. Productive Simpson clonality was computed per sample as the square root of Simpson's diversity index over productive rearrangements. Drawn from immuneACCESS, this table holds only the in-frame rearrangements with V and J called that TCRdb kept. Clones are partly lost; checked studies trace under half to an unresolved V gene and leave the rest unexplained. For V, J and clone size, that table is used; D and trimming come from the DNA. For this sample the table gives 350,000 to 550,000 clones, of which about 90% were detected only once. Clones ranked in the top ten supply under 2% of the sample.

CDR1 SQVTM and CDR2 ANQGSEA were looked up in the germline V gene. The V and J ends are trimmed by 2 bases and 4 bases, leaving 6 bases between them. The CDR3 goes from the cysteine to the phenylalanine over 12 residues. Only the CDR3 region is kept as DNA, spanning 36 bases read in frame from base 1. Participants in the prospective study were enrolled through a virtual design, were aged about 18 to 90 years, and lived in approximately 25 United States geographic areas. In the prospective study, cohorts were assigned on the basis of participant-reported clinical history obtained from a screening survey and a study questionnaire. In the prospective study, whole blood, serum and a nasopharyngeal or oropharyngeal swab were collected from each participant by mobile phlebotomists. Additional blood draws and questionnaires over a roughly two-month period could optionally be provided by prospective study participants. Blood samples from the prospective study were shipped frozen or at room temperature prior to DNA extraction.

The specimen sequenced was PBMCs or T cells enriched from blood (not recorded which). The sequence came from a woman under 30 with acute COVID-19. This chain is built from TRBV29-1 and TRBJ2-4, with no confidently assigned D gene. The DNA sequence is given as TGCAGCGTTGAACCGGTAAAAAACATTCAGTACTTC. Its translation reads: CSVEPVKNIQYF.